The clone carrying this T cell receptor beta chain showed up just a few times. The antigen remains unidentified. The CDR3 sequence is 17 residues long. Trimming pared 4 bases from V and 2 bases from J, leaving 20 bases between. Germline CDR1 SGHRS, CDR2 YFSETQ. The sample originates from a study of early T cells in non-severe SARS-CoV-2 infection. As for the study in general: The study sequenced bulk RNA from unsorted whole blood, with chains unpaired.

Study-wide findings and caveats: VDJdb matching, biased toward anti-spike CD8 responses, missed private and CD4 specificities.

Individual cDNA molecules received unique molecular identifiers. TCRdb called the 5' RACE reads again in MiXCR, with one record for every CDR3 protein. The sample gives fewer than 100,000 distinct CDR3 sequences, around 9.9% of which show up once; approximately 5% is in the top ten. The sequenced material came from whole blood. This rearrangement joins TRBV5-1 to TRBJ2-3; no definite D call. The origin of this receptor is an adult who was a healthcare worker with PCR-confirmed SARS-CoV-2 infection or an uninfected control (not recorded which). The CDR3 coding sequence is TGCGCCAGCAGCCCGTCCCGGACGGCCCAACTCACAGATACGCAGTATTTT. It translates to CASSPSRTAQLTDTQYF.